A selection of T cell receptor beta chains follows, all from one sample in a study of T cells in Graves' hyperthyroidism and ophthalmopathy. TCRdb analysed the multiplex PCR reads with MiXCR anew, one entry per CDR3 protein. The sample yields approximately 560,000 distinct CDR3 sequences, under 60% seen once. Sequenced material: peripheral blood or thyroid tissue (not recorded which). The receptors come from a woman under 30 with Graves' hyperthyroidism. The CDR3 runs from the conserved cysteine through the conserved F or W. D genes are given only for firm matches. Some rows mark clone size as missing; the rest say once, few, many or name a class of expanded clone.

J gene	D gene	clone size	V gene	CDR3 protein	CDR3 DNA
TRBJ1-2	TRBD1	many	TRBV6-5	CASSYGQGAGYTF	TGTGCCAGCAGTTACGGGCAGGGGGCTGGCTACACCTTC
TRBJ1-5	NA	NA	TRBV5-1	CASSFGGYSNQPQHF	TGCGCCAGCAGCTTCGGAGGGTATAGCAATCAGCCCCAGCATTTT
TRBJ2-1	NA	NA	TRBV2	CASWNYNEQFF	TGTGCCAGCTGGAACTACAATGAGCAGTTCTTC
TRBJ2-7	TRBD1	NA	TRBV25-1	CASSARVGQGISYEQYF	TGTGCCAGCAGTGCTAGAGTGGGACAGGGAATCTCCTACGAGCAGTACTTC
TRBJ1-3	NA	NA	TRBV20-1	CSARGSLVGNTIYF	TGCAGTGCTAGAGGTTCTCTGGTCGGAAACACCATATATTTT
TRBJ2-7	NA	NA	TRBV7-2	CASSLGVGYYEQYF	TGTGCCAGCAGCTTAGGTGTCGGGTACTACGAGCAGTACTTC
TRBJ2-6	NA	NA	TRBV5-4	CASIHRGTSGANVLTF	TGTGCCAGCATCCATAGGGGGACCTCTGGGGCCAACGTCCTGACTTTC
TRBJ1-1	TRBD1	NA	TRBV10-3	CASSARDRGNAFF	TGTGCCAGCAGCGCCAGGGACAGGGGGAATGCTTTCTTT
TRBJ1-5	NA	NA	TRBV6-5	CASSYTGPHQPQHF	TGTGCCAGCAGTTATACAGGGCCCCATCAGCCCCAGCATTTT
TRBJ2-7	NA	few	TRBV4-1	CASSQDIGEQYF	TGCGCCAGCAGCCAAGATATTGGGGAGCAGTACTTC
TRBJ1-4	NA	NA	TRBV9	CASSVRQGPDDEKLFF	TGTGCCAGCAGCGTAAGGCAGGGTCCGGATGATGAAAAACTGTTTTTT
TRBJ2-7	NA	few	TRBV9	CASSVDTGSYEQYF	TGTGCCAGCAGCGTAGATACTGGCTCCTACGAGCAGTACTTC
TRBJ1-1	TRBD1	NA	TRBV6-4	CASSDDRGPEAFF	TGTGCCAGCAGTGACGACAGGGGGCCTGAAGCTTTCTTT
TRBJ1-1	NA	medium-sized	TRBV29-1	CSVQGAKRNTEAFF	TGCAGCGTCCAGGGAGCGAAAAGAAACACTGAAGCTTTCTTT
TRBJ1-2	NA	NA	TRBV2	CASSDSEAYGYTF	TGTGCCAGCAGTGATTCGGAGGCCTATGGCTACACCTTC
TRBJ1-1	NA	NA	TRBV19	CASSYGGGSFTEAFF	TGTGCCAGCAGTTACGGTGGGGGCTCGTTTACTGAAGCTTTCTTT
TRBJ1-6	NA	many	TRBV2	CASSGPELSDSLGSPLHF	TGTGCCAGCAGCGGACCTGAACTATCCGACAGTTTAGGCTCACCCCTCCACTTT
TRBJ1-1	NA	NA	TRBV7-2	CASSSSGTDTNREAFF	TGTGCCAGCAGCTCCTCCGGGACCGATACGAACAGGGAAGCTTTCTTT
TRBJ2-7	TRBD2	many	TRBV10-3	CAIRTSGSGEQYF	TGTGCCATCAGGACTAGCGGGAGTGGGGAGCAGTACTTC
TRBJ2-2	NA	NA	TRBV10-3	CATSGPPFANTGELFF	TGTGCCACCTCTGGACCACCGTTCGCGAACACCGGGGAGCTGTTTTTT
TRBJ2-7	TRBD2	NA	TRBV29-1	CSVVGTSEQYF	TGCAGCGTTGTGGGGACTAGCGAGCAGTACTTC
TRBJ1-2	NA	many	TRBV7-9	CASSSGSNYGYTF	TGTGCCAGCAGCTCCGGGTCGAACTATGGCTACACCTTC
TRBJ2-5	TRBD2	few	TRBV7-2	CASSLGLAGDGETQYF	TGTGCCAGCAGCTTGGGACTAGCGGGGGACGGGGAGACCCAGTACTTC
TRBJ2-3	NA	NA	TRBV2	CASSEGQSTDTQYF	TGTGCCAGCAGTGAAGGGCAGAGCACAGATACGCAGTATTTT
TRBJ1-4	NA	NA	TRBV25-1	CASSLGQGINEKLFF	TGTGCCAGCAGTTTAGGGCAGGGAATTAATGAAAAACTGTTTTTT
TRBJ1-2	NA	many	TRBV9	CASSARYGYTF	TGTGCCAGCAGCGCCAGATATGGCTACACCTTC
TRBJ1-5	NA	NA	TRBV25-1	CASKPQGYSNQPQHF	TGTGCCAGCAAACCTCAGGGTTATAGCAATCAGCCCCAGCATTTT
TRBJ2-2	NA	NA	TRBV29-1	CSARQLAGELFF	TGCAGCGCTAGACAGTTGGCCGGGGAGCTGTTTTTT